This T cell receptor beta chain comes out of a study of blood T cell repertoires in COVID-19 (TCRdb year 2020). Looking at the study overall: The collaborator samples originated in the United States, Italy and Spain and spanned the acute and convalescent phases of COVID-19. The material from the prospective study consisted of cDNA or gDNA derived from T cells, B-cell-depleted T cells, or PBMCs. Where available, HLA class I and class II types were taken from metadata supplied by the sample provider and were not determined by assay-based typing. The repertoires were made available in a free public database intended to serve as a resource for research on the immune response to SARS-CoV-2. Samples were obtained from the ongoing ImmuneRACE study (first 160 participants) and from 950 to 1,500 subjects provided by 6 global collaborators. Deeply sampled blood TCRbeta repertoires from subjects exposed to, actively infected with, or recovered from COVID-19 were included in the dataset. Sample metadata almost always included a de-identified subject ID, COVID-19 status, age in years and sex. The study at large found these results: How much clinical and demographic metadata was included differed by source and by participant, and the metadata was provided uncurated.

V lost 4 bases and J lost 5 bases; the stretch between them is 11 bases long. Reading the germline V gene (reference sequence) gives CDR1 GTSNPN and CDR2 SVGIG. Reading from cysteine to phenylalanine, the CDR3 counts 12 amino acids. CDR3 DNA is the only sequence kept; it has 36 bases, read in frame from the first base. Participants in the prospective study were enrolled through a virtual design, were aged roughly 18 to 100 years, and lived in 24 United States geographic areas. In the prospective study, participants were assigned to cohorts based on the clinical history participants reported in a screening survey and a study questionnaire. ImmuneRACE Cohort 3 recovered participants were defined by two consecutive negative NP/OP PCR tests, healthcare professional clearance, or symptom resolution. In the prospective study, whole blood, serum and a nasopharyngeal or oropharyngeal swab were collected from each participant by mobile phlebotomists. Over a roughly two-month period, participants in the prospective study had the option of providing additional blood draws and questionnaires. Prospective study blood samples were shipped either frozen or at room temperature before DNA extraction.

The immunoSEQ Assay, a bias-controlled multiplex PCR, was used to amplify TCRbeta CDR3 regions from genomic DNA. Processing in the source paper ran as follows. The number of nucleated cells in each sample was estimated by amplification of reference gene primers within the assay. To quantify the absolute abundance of each unique TCRbeta CDR3 rearrangement, sequence reads were collapsed and filtered. Productive Simpson clonality was computed per sample as the square root of Simpson's diversity index over productive rearrangements. TCRdb stores this immuneACCESS table with in-frame sequences only. Part of the clones is absent; in the studies checked, under half of the shortfall reflects unresolved V genes, and no reason is known for the rest. The DNA gave D and trimming, while V, J and clone size come from that table. The sample includes some 270,000 clones, with about 90% observed a single time. The ten biggest clones cover under 2.5% of the sample.

With regard to this clone: It has no known antigen specificity. Per-base quality was not reported, and no clone a single base away is much larger than it.

The chain couples TRBV30 to TRBJ2-5, with an unclear D gene assignment. Source material: PBMCs or T cells enriched from blood (not recorded which). The clonotype originates from an older woman who had recovered from COVID-19. In nucleotides, the sequence is TGTGCCTGGACCTTGACTGGGGAGACCCAGTACTTC. The resulting protein is CAWTLTGETQYF.